This T cell receptor beta chain appears in the sequencing data of a study of shared clonotypes between healthy human individuals. Findings and caveats of the study: Between a handful of donors, naive CD4 clonotypes were shared at a level of about 5%.

Turning to this clone: What it binds is unknown.

Clones were read by immunoSEQ multiplex PCR, and TCRdb kept only the in-frame ones, dropping some. Of a few million clones detected, 80% to 95% appear once; the ten largest clones hold approximately 0.39%. The V gene's germline CDR1 is SGHAT and CDR2 FQDESV (reference sequence). Unmatched junction bases numbered 6, after V lost 3 bases and J lost 1 base. CDR3 length equals 18 residues. The rearrangement uses TRBV11-1 and TRBJ2-1; 13 nucleotides align to TRBD2. The TCR comes from a man in his late teens or twenties in good health. Some clones in this sample may be carry-over from other donors' samples. The sequenced material came from naive CD4+ T cells from PBMCs. Subset reported: CD45RA+ positively selected. The CDR3 sequence is CASSLTSGRILSYNEQFF. DNA of the CDR3: TGTGCCAGCAGCTTGACTAGCGGGAGGATCCTATCCTACAATGAGCAGTTCTTC.